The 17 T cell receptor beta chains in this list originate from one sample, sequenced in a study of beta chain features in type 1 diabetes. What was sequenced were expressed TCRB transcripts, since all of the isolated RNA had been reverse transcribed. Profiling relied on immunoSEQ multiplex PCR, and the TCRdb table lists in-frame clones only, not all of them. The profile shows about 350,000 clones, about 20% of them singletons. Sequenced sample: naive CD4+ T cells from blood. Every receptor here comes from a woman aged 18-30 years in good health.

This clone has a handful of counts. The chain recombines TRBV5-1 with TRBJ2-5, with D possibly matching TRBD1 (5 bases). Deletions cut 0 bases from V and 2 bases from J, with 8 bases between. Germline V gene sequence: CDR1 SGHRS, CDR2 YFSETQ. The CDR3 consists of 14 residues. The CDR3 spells CASSLGTSQETQYF. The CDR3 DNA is TGCGCCAGCAGCTTGGGGACATCGCAAGAGACCCAGTACTTC. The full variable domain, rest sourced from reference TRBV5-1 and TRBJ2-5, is KAGVTQTPRYLIKTRGQQVTLSCSPISGHRSVSWYQQTPGQGLQFLFEYFSETQRNKGNFPGRFSGRQFSNSRSEMNVSTLELGDSALYLCASSLGTSQETQYFGPGTRLLVL.

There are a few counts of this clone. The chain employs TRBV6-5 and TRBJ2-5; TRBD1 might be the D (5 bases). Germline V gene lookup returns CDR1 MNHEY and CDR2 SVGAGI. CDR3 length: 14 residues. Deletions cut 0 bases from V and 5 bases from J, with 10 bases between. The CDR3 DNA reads TGTGCCAGCAGTTACTCGGGCAGGGTGGAGACCCAGTACTTC. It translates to CASSYSGRVETQYF.

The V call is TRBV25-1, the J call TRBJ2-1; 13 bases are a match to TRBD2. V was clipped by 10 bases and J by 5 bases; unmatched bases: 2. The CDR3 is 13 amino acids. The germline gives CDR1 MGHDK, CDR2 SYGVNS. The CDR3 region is CAIGLAGDNEQFF. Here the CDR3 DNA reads TGTGCCATCGGACTAGCGGGGGACAATGAGCAGTTCTTC.

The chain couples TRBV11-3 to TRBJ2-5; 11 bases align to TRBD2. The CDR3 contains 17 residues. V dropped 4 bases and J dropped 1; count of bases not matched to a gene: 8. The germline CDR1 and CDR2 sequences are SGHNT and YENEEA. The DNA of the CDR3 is TGTGCCAGCAGCTCCGGACGGACTAGCGGGTCCCAAGAGACCCAGTACTTC. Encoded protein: CASSSGRTSGSQETQYF.

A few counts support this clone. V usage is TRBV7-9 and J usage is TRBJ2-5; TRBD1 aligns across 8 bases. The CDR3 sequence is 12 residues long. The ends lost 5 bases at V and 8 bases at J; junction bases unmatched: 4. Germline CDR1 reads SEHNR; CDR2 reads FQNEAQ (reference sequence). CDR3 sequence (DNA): TGTGCCAGCAGCGGACAGGGTGAAACCCAGTACTTC. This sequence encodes CASSGQGETQYF.

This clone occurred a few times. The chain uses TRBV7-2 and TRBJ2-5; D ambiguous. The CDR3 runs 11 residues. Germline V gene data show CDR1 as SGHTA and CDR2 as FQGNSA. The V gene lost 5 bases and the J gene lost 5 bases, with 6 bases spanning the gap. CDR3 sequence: CASSARETQYF. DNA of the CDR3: TGTGCCAGCAGCGCCAGGGAGACCCAGTACTTC.

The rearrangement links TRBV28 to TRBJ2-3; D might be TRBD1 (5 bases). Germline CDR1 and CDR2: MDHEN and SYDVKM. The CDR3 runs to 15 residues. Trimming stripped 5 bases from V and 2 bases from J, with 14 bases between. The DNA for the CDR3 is TGTGCCAGCAGTGTTCTTCAGGGTACCACAGATACGCAGTATTTT. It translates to CASSVLQGTTDTQYF.

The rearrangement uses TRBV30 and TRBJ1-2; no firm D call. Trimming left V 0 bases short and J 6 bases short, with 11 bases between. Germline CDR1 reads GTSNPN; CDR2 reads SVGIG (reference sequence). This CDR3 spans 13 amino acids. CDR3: CAWSVQKLDGYTF. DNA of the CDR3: TGTGCCTGGAGTGTCCAGAAATTGGATGGCTACACCTTC.

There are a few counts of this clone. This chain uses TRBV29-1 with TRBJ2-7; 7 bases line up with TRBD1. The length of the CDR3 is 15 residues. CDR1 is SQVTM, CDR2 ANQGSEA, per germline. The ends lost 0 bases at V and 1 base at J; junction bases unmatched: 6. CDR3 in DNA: TGCAGCGTTGAAGATCGCACAGGGGCTTCCTACGAGCAGTACTTC. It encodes CSVEDRTGASYEQYF.

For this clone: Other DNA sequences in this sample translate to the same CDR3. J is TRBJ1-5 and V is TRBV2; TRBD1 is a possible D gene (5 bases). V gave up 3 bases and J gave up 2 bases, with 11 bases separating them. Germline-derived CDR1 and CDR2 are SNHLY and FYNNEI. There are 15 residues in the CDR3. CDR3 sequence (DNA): TGTGCCAGCAGTGAGCAGGGCGGGGGCAATCAGCCCCAGCATTTT. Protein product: CASSEQGGGNQPQHF.

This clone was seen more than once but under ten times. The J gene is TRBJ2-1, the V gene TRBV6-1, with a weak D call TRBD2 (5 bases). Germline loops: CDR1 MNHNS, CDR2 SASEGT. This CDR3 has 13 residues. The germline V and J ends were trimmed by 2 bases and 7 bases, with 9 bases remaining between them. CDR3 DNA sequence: TGTGCCAGCAGTGAAAGTACTAGAAATGAGCAGTTCTTC. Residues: CASSESTRNEQFF.

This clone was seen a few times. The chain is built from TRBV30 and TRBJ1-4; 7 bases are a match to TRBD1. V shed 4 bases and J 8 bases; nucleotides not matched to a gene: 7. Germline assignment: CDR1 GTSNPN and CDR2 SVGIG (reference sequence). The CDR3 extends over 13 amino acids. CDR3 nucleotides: TGTGCCTGGAAGCGACAGGGAGGAGAAAAACTGTTTTTT. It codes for CAWKRQGGEKLFF.

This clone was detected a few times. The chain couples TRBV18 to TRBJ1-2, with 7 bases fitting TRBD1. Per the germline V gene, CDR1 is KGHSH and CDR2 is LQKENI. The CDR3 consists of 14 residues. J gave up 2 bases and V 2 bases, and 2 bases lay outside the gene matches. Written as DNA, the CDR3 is TGTGCCAGCTCACCAGAGACAGGGAACTATGGCTACACCTTC. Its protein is CASSPETGNYGYTF.

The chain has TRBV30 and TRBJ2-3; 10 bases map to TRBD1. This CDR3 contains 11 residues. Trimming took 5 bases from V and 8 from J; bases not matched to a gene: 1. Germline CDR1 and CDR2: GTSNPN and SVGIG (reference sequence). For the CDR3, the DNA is TGTGCCTGGGACAGGGGGCGTACGCAGTATTTT. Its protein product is CAWDRGRTQYF.

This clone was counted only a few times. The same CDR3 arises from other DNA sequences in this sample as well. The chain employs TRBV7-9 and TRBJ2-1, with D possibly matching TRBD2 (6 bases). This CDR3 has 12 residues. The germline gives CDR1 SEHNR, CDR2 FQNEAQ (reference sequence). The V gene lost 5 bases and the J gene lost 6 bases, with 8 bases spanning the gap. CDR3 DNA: TGTGCCAGCAGCCCCGGGGGCAATGAGCAGTTCTTC. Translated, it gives CASSPGGNEQFF.

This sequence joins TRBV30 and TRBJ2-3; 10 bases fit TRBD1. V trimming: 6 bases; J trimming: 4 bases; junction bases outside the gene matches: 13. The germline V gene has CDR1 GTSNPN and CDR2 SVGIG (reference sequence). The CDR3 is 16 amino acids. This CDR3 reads CACTGTGVLMSDTQYF. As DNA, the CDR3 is TGTGCCTGCACCGGGACAGGGGTTTTGATGTCAGATACGCAGTATTTT.

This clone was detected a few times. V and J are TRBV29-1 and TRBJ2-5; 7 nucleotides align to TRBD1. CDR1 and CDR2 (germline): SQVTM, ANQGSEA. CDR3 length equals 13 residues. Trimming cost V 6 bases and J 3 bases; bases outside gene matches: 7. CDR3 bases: TGCAGCGTGGCCCCCGGGACAGAAGAGACCCAGTACTTC. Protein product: CSVAPGTEETQYF.